This TCR beta chain is drawn from a study of T-cell memory formation after mild COVID-19. Background on the study: TCR clusters were mostly donor specific.

This CDR3 is built from 14 residues. Between the trimmed V and J ends, which lost 4 bases and 3 bases, there was a span of 13 bases. CDR1 is SGHNT and CDR2 is YYREEE in the germline V gene (reference sequence). This clonotype has more than one count but fewer than ten. Antigen unknown. TCRdb used MiXCR to reprocess the 5' RACE reads, holding one entry per CDR3 protein. The table records hundreds of thousands of distinct CDR3 sequences, roughly 15% of them present only once. General study results and limits: Nothing confirmed that second-wave clones peaking on day 37 were specific for SARS-CoV-2. Clones contracting across day 15 to 85 had a balanced CD4/CD8 profile; later expanding clones leaned CD4+.

The source of this sequence is a man between 18 and 35 years old who had mild COVID-19 (a few samples of this study predate the infection). Cell type and time point are not known. Sequenced input: PBMCs or a T cell subset sorted from them (not recorded which). This sequence joins TRBV5-4 and TRBJ1-1; D unclear. This CDR3 is CASSPGRQDTEAFF. The CDR3 DNA is TGTGCCAGCAGCCCTGGCAGGCAGGACACTGAAGCTTTCTTT.